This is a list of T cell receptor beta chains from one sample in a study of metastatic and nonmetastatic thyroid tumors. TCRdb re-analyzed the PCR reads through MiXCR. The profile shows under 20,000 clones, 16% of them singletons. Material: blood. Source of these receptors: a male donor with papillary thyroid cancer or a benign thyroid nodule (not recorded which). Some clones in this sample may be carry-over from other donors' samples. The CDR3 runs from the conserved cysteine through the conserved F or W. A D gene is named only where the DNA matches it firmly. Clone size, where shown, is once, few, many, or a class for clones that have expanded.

cdr3_aa: CASSSLRTSGRHEQYF
cdr3_nt: TGTGCCAGCAGTTCACTGAGGACTAGCGGGAGACACGAGCAGTACTTC
clone_size: .
j_call: TRBJ2-7
v_call: TRBV6-5
d_call: TRBD2

cdr3_aa: CASSLDRWNDEQYF
cdr3_nt: TGTGCCAGCAGCCTGGACAGGTGGAATGACGAGCAGTACTTC
clone_size: many
j_call: TRBJ2-7
v_call: TRBV7-2
d_call: TRBD1

cdr3_aa: CASTSQFNTEAFF
cdr3_nt: TGTGCCAGCACTTCACAGTTTAACACTGAAGCTTTCTTT
clone_size: many
j_call: TRBJ1-1
v_call: TRBV27
d_call: .

cdr3_aa: CASRLPGQGAYNEQFF
cdr3_nt: TGTGCCAGCAGACTACCGGGACAGGGGGCCTACAATGAGCAGTTCTTC
clone_size: many
j_call: TRBJ2-1
v_call: TRBV27
d_call: TRBD1

cdr3_aa: CASSSGGADEQYF
cdr3_nt: TGTGCCAGCAGCTCAGGGGGCGCCGACGAGCAGTACTTC
clone_size: many
j_call: TRBJ2-7
v_call: TRBV13
d_call: TRBD1

cdr3_aa: CASSEAAGGPDTQYF
cdr3_nt: TGTGCCAGCAGTGAAGCAGCGGGAGGGCCAGATACGCAGTATTTT
clone_size: medium-sized
j_call: TRBJ2-3
v_call: TRBV6-1
d_call: TRBD2

cdr3_aa: CASSYSVTGGFNEQYF
cdr3_nt: TGTGCCAGCAGTTACTCGGTGACAGGGGGATTCAACGAGCAGTACTTC
clone_size: many
j_call: TRBJ2-7
v_call: TRBV6-2/TRBV6-3
d_call: TRBD1

cdr3_aa: CASSPGPPSYNEQFF
cdr3_nt: TGTGCCAGCAGCCCGGGACCCCCCTCCTACAATGAGCAGTTCTTC
clone_size: few
j_call: TRBJ2-1
v_call: TRBV28
d_call: .

cdr3_aa: CASSSLTGTEAFF
cdr3_nt: TGTGCCAGCAGCTCTCTAACAGGGACTGAAGCTTTCTTT
clone_size: many
j_call: TRBJ1-1
v_call: TRBV7-6
d_call: .

cdr3_aa: CSAPSPPGLGQETQYF
cdr3_nt: TGCAGTGCTCCATCCCCTCCGGGACTGGGCCAAGAGACCCAGTACTTC
clone_size: many
j_call: TRBJ2-5
v_call: TRBV20-1
d_call: .

cdr3_aa: CSASLGQLNQPQHF
cdr3_nt: TGCAGTGCTAGTTTGGGACAACTCAATCAGCCCCAGCATTTT
clone_size: many
j_call: TRBJ1-5
v_call: TRBV20-1
d_call: .

cdr3_aa: CSARDRGPAGGPYEQYF
cdr3_nt: TGCAGTGCTAGAGACCGGGGGCCGGCGGGAGGGCCATACGAGCAGTACTTC
clone_size: many
j_call: TRBJ2-7
v_call: TRBV20-1
d_call: TRBD2

cdr3_aa: CASSLEFQGLAGVTGELFF
cdr3_nt: TGTGCCAGCAGCCTCGAGTTCCAGGGACTAGCGGGAGTCACCGGGGAGCTGTTTTTT
clone_size: .
j_call: TRBJ2-2
v_call: TRBV3-1
d_call: TRBD2

cdr3_aa: CASSLGQNYGYTF
cdr3_nt: TGTGCCAGCAGCTTAGGTCAGAACTATGGCTACACCTTC
clone_size: medium-sized
j_call: TRBJ1-2
v_call: TRBV11-2
d_call: .

cdr3_aa: CSARQGTGELFF
cdr3_nt: TGCAGTGCTAGACAGGGAACCGGGGAGCTGTTTTTT
clone_size: many
j_call: TRBJ2-2
v_call: TRBV20-1
d_call: .

cdr3_aa: CASRTDAGTAQTQYF
cdr3_nt: TGTGCCAGCAGGACTGATGCCGGGACGGCCCAGACCCAGTACTTC
clone_size: many
j_call: TRBJ2-5
v_call: TRBV2
d_call: .

cdr3_aa: CASSNGLAGVLEQFF
cdr3_nt: TGTGCCAGTAGTAACGGACTAGCGGGAGTTCTTGAGCAGTTCTTC
clone_size: many
j_call: TRBJ2-1
v_call: TRBV19
d_call: TRBD2

cdr3_aa: CASTGLVNTGELFF
cdr3_nt: TGTGCCAGCACCGGACTGGTCAACACCGGGGAGCTGTTTTTT
clone_size: many
j_call: TRBJ2-2
v_call: TRBV7-6
d_call: .

cdr3_aa: CASSPLSGSIYEQYF
cdr3_nt: TGTGCCAGCAGTCCCCTCAGCGGGAGTATCTACGAGCAGTACTTC
clone_size: many
j_call: TRBJ2-7
v_call: TRBV6-2/TRBV6-3
d_call: TRBD2

cdr3_aa: CASSSSGVDEQFF
cdr3_nt: TGTGCCAGCAGCAGCTCAGGGGTGGATGAGCAGTTCTTC
clone_size: many
j_call: TRBJ2-1
v_call: TRBV7-3
d_call: .

cdr3_aa: CASRQGRDSSYEQYF
cdr3_nt: TGTGCCAGTCGACAAGGCCGGGACTCCTCCTACGAGCAGTACTTC
clone_size: few
j_call: TRBJ2-7
v_call: TRBV19
d_call: .

cdr3_aa: CASNSGNTIYF
cdr3_nt: TGTGCCAGCAACTCTGGAAACACCATATATTTT
clone_size: many
j_call: TRBJ1-3
v_call: TRBV19
d_call: .

cdr3_aa: CASSDRFEAFF
cdr3_nt: TGTGCCAGCTCCGACCGTTTTGAAGCTTTCTTT
clone_size: many
j_call: TRBJ1-1
v_call: TRBV18
d_call: .

cdr3_aa: CASSLLGGVTGELFF
cdr3_nt: TGTGCCAGCAGCTTGCTAGGGGGTGTCACCGGGGAGCTGTTTTTT
clone_size: many
j_call: TRBJ2-2
v_call: TRBV7-3
d_call: .

cdr3_aa: CAISEREGAIGELFF
cdr3_nt: TGTGCCATCAGTGAGCGGGAGGGCGCGATCGGGGAGCTGTTTTTT
clone_size: many
j_call: TRBJ2-2
v_call: TRBV10-3
d_call: TRBD2

cdr3_aa: CASSLAQGMNTEAFF
cdr3_nt: TGTGCCAGCAGCTTAGCGCAGGGCATGAACACTGAAGCTTTCTTT
clone_size: .
j_call: TRBJ1-1
v_call: TRBV11-1
d_call: .

cdr3_aa: CASSLGLNTGELFF
cdr3_nt: TGTGCCAGCAGTTTAGGCCTAAACACCGGGGAGCTGTTTTTT
clone_size: many
j_call: TRBJ2-2
v_call: TRBV12-3/TRBV12-4
d_call: .

cdr3_aa: CSVIVTDSNQPQHF
cdr3_nt: TGCAGCGTCATCGTGACAGATAGCAATCAGCCCCAGCATTTT
clone_size: many
j_call: TRBJ1-5
v_call: TRBV29-1
d_call: .

cdr3_aa: CATSDTRDPLFRQFF
cdr3_nt: TGTGCCACCAGTGATACCCGGGACCCCCTTTTTAGGCAGTTCTTC
clone_size: many
j_call: TRBJ2-1
v_call: TRBV24-1
d_call: .

cdr3_aa: CASSLTAQGASTGELFF
cdr3_nt: TGTGCCAGCAGCTTAACGGCACAGGGGGCTAGCACCGGGGAGCTGTTTTTT
clone_size: .
j_call: TRBJ2-2
v_call: TRBV7-3
d_call: TRBD1

cdr3_aa: CASSSGQGSGDTQYF
cdr3_nt: TGCGCCAGCAGCTCGGGACAGGGAAGTGGAGATACGCAGTATTTT
clone_size: many
j_call: TRBJ2-3
v_call: TRBV5-1
d_call: TRBD1

cdr3_aa: CASSFLTSGAYNEQFF
cdr3_nt: TGTGCCAGCAGCTTTCTGACTAGCGGGGCATACAATGAGCAGTTCTTC
clone_size: many
j_call: TRBJ2-1
v_call: TRBV11-2
d_call: TRBD2

cdr3_aa: CASSNRAGARNEQFF
cdr3_nt: TGTGCCAGCAGCAACCGAGCGGGAGCCCGGAATGAGCAGTTCTTC
clone_size: .
j_call: TRBJ2-1
v_call: TRBV28
d_call: TRBD2

cdr3_aa: CASSHSEGLLFDEQFF
cdr3_nt: TGTGCCAGCAGCCACTCAGAGGGGTTGTTGTTTGATGAGCAGTTCTTC
clone_size: .
j_call: TRBJ2-1
v_call: TRBV11-2
d_call: .

cdr3_aa: CASGLFQGNYGYTF
cdr3_nt: TGTGCTAGTGGTTTGTTCCAGGGAAACTATGGCTACACCTTC
clone_size: many
j_call: TRBJ1-2
v_call: TRBV12-5
d_call: .

cdr3_aa: CASSQGPSLSYEQYF
cdr3_nt: TGCGCCAGCAGCCAAGGGCCTAGTCTTAGCTACGAGCAGTACTTC
clone_size: medium-sized
j_call: TRBJ2-7
v_call: TRBV4-1
d_call: .

cdr3_aa: CSARKGRASSYNEQFF
cdr3_nt: TGCAGTGCTAGGAAAGGGAGGGCCAGCTCCTACAATGAGCAGTTCTTC
clone_size: many
j_call: TRBJ2-1
v_call: TRBV20-1
d_call: TRBD2

cdr3_aa: CASSLLAAAGELFF
cdr3_nt: TGTGCCAGCAGTTTACTAGCGGCGGCCGGGGAGCTGTTTTTT
clone_size: many
j_call: TRBJ2-2
v_call: TRBV12-3/TRBV12-4
d_call: TRBD2

cdr3_aa: CASSSGTSGREGETQYF
cdr3_nt: TGTGCCAGCAGCTCGGGGACTAGCGGGAGGGAAGGGGAGACCCAGTACTTC
clone_size: many
j_call: TRBJ2-5
v_call: TRBV5-4
d_call: TRBD2

cdr3_aa: CASSVTGNPSTDTQYF
cdr3_nt: TGTGCCAGCAGCGTGACGGGAAACCCTAGCACAGATACGCAGTATTTT
clone_size: many
j_call: TRBJ2-3
v_call: TRBV9
d_call: .

cdr3_aa: CASSSPATAYEQYF
cdr3_nt: TGTGCCAGCAGCTCCCCCGCGACAGCCTACGAGCAGTACTTC
clone_size: once
j_call: TRBJ2-7
v_call: TRBV7-8
d_call: .

cdr3_aa: CSARKQGTQETQYF
cdr3_nt: TGCAGTGCTAGGAAACAGGGGACTCAAGAGACCCAGTACTTC
clone_size: many
j_call: TRBJ2-5
v_call: TRBV20-1
d_call: .

cdr3_aa: CASTGWGAKNSPLHF
cdr3_nt: TGTGCCAGCACCGGATGGGGGGCAAAGAATTCACCCCTCCACTTT
clone_size: many
j_call: TRBJ1-6
v_call: TRBV12-3/TRBV12-4
d_call: .

cdr3_aa: CASRKTRNTGELFF
cdr3_nt: TGTGCCAGCAGAAAGACAAGGAACACCGGGGAGCTGTTTTTT
clone_size: many
j_call: TRBJ2-2
v_call: TRBV28
d_call: .

cdr3_aa: CASSLRGLGPVDTQYF
cdr3_nt: TGTGCCAGCAGCTTAAGGGGTCTCGGGCCGGTAGATACGCAGTATTTT
clone_size: medium-sized
j_call: TRBJ2-3
v_call: TRBV11-1
d_call: .